The present entry profiles one TCR beta chain with its context. Indicated time point: newly diagnosed GD, antithyroid drugs for less than 3 months. Generation of the TCR library employed RNA extracted from PBMCs. Construction of the TCR beta libraries employed iRepertoire HTBI primers in conjunction with Arm-PCR of CDR3 regions. TCRdb redid the calling of the multiplex PCR reads with MiXCR, one entry per CDR3 protein. The sample shows over 350,000 distinct CDR3 sequences, around 15% of them seen only once. This record belongs to a study of regulatory T cells in long-lasting Graves disease. These data also featured in a second study, about T cells in Graves' hyperthyroidism and ophthalmopathy. From that paper: Exclusions: uncontrolled infection, other autoimmune disease, pregnancy, lactation.

Sequenced material: peripheral blood mononuclear cells (PBMCs), taken at new diagnosis, from a patient treated with antithyroid drugs. The receptor was isolated from a woman in her forties or fifties with Graves disease.

CDR3: CSVEVVENTEAFF. For the CDR3, the DNA is TGCAGCGTTGAAGTGGTGGAGAACACTGAAGCTTTCTTT. The V gene is TRBV29-1, the J gene TRBJ1-1; D unresolved. The CDR3 is made up of 13 amino acids. V was pared by 1 base and J by 1 base, with 7 bases between. From germline, CDR1 is SQVTM and CDR2 ANQGSEA.